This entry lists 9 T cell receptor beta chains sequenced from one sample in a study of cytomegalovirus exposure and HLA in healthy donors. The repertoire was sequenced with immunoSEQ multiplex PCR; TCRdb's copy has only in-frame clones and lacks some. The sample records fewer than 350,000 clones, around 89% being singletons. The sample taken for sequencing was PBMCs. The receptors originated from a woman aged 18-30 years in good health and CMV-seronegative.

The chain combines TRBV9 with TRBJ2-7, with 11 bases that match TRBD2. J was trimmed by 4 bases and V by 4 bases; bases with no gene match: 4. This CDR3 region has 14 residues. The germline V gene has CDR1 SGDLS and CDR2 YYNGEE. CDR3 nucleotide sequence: TGTGCCAGCAGCACAGCTAGCGGGGGGTACGAGCAGTACTTC. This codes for CASSTASGGYEQYF. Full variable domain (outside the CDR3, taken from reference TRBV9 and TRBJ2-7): DSGVTQTPKHLITATGQRVTLRCSPRSGDLSVYWYQQSLDQGLQFLIQYYNGEERAKGNILERFSAQQFPDLHSELNLSSLELGDSALYFCASSTASGGYEQYFGPGTRLTVT.

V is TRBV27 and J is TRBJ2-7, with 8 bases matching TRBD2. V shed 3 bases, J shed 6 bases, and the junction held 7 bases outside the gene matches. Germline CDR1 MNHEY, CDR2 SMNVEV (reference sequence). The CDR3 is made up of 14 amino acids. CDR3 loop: CASSFRTSLSEQYF. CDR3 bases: TGTGCCAGCAGTTTCCGGACTAGCCTCTCCGAGCAGTACTTC.

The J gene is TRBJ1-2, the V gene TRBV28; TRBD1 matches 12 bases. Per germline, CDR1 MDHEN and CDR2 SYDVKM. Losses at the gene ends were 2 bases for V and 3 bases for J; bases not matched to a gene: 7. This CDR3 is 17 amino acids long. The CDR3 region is CASSLLGTGGLDYGYTF. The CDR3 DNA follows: TGTGCCAGCAGTTTACTTGGGACAGGGGGCCTCGACTATGGCTACACCTTC.

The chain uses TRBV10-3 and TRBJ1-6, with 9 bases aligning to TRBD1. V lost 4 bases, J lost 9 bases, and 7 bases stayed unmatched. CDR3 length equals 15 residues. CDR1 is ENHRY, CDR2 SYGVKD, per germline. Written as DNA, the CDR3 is TGTGCCATCAGTGTGACAGGGGGGACATTTTCACCCCTCCACTTT. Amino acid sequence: CAISVTGGTFSPLHF.

The CDR3 protein is CATSQGPRGEQFF. The CDR3 DNA reads TGTGCCACCAGCCAAGGGCCCCGAGGGGAGCAGTTCTTC. The rearrangement joins TRBV15 to TRBJ2-1; D possibly corresponds to TRBD2 (5 bases). The germline V and J ends were trimmed by 5 bases and 10 bases, with 15 bases remaining between them. The CDR3 runs 13 residues. Germline CDR1 LNHNV, CDR2 YYDKDF (reference sequence).

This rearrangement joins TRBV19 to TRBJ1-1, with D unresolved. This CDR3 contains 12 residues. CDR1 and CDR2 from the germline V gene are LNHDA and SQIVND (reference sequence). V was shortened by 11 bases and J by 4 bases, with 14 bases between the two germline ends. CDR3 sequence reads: CAGEVTSTEAFF. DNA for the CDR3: TGTGCCGGGGAGGTGACGAGCACTGAAGCTTTCTTT. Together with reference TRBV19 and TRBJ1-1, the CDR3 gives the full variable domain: DGGITQSPKYLFRKEGQNVTLSCEQNLNHDAMYWYRQDPGQGLRLIYYSQIVNDFQKGDIAEGYSVSREKKESFPLTVTSAQKNPTAFYLCAGEVTSTEAFFGQGTRLTVV.

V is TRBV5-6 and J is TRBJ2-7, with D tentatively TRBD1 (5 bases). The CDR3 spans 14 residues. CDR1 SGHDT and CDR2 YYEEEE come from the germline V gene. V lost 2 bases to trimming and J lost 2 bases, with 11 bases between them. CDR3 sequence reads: CASSLGAGTYEQYF. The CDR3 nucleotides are TGTGCCAGCAGCTTAGGTGCAGGGACCTACGAGCAGTACTTC.

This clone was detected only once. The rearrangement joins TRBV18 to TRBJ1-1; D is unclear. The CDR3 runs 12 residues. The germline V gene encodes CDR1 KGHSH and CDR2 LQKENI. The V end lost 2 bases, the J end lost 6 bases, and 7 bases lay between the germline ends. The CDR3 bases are TGTGCCAGCTCACCAGGCGGGCCTGAAGCTTTCTTT. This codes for CASSPGGPEAFF.

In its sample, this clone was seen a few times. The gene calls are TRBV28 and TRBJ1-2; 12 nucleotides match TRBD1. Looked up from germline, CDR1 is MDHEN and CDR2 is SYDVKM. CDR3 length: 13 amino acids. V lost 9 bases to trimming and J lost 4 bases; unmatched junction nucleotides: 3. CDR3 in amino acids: CASGTGGVYGYTF. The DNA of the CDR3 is TGTGCCAGTGGGACAGGGGGCGTCTATGGCTACACCTTC.